The 10 T cell receptor beta chains below all came from one sample that was sequenced in a study of vaccination and CD4 T cells after COVID-19 (dated by TCRdb to between 2021 and 2022). The time point label here, explained by the study, means: late sampling 161 to 241 days after vaccination in three convalescent patients. In light of the paper, this sample's treatment or condition label describes: approximately 9-day PBMC culture with coronavirus spike peptide pools or control peptides (ViraFEST assay). Their recognized antigens are unknown. The library came from PCR. Sequencing was carried out with an Illumina iSeq 100. DNA from cultured CD4+ T cells was subjected to TCR sequencing with the Oncomine TCR Beta short-read assay at the Johns Hopkins FTIC core. The raw public reads went through TCRdb reprocessing: fastp at Q25, MiXCR clone calling, in-frame beta chains kept. When rows share a CDR3 protein, they turn into one entry using the most common DNA and genes. The sample table shows more than 15,000 distinct CDR3 sequences, and roughly 48% are seen once. The ten largest clones capture about 19% of the sample.

Material: CD4+ T cells from blood, cultured in vitro, obtained about 7 months after SARS-CoV-2 vaccination. The source is a human donor who had recovered from COVID-19.

This chain links TRBV5-1 with TRBJ1-2, with D possibly being TRBD1 (6 bases). This CDR3 has 17 residues. Trimming stripped 5 bases from V and 5 bases from J, with 25 bases between. CDR1 and CDR2 from the germline V gene are SGHRS and YFSETQ. Here the CDR3 reads CASSVGPAGTSPYGYTF. CDR3 nucleotides: TGCGCCAGCAGTGTGGGGCCGGCCGGGACAAGCCCTTATGGCTACACCTTC.

This clonotype was seen only a few times. The gene calls are TRBV28 and TRBJ2-7, with D possibly being TRBD2 (5 bases). The CDR3 contains 12 residues. Trimming cost V 2 bases and J 4 bases, with 6 bases left between them. Germline V lookup: CDR1 MDHEN, CDR2 SYDVKM. This CDR3 reads CASSLRGYEQYF. CDR3 nucleotides: TGTGCCAGCAGTTTACGGGGATACGAGCAGTACTTC.

This clonotype showed up just a few times. The rearrangement links TRBV20-1 to TRBJ1-1; D call uncertain. The germline V and J ends were trimmed by 6 bases and 1 base, with 15 bases remaining between them. The CDR3 loop spans 14 amino acids. The germline V gene encodes CDR1 DFQATT and CDR2 SNEGSKA (reference sequence). The CDR3 bases are TGCAGTGCCCTCCCTGGAGAGAGGAACACTGAAGCTTTCTTT. It specifies CSALPGERNTEAFF.

V gene TRBV6-2 or TRBV6-3 combines with J gene TRBJ1-6; D is perhaps TRBD1 (5 bases). The CDR3 spans 13 residues. Germline-derived CDR1 and CDR2 are MNHEY and SVGEGT. The V end was cut by 2 bases, the J end by 9 bases, with 8 bases between. The CDR3, as DNA: TGTGCCAGCAGTTACGATGGGGCTTCACCCCTCCACTTT. As protein: CASSYDGASPLHF.

The sample holds a few counts of this clonotype. This chain links TRBV20-1 with TRBJ2-5; D call uncertain. Germline lookup yields CDR1 DFQATT and CDR2 SNEGSKA (reference sequence). The CDR3 totals 15 residues. V dropped 3 bases and J dropped 1 base, with 15 bases sitting between them. In nucleotides, the CDR3 is TGCAGTGCTAGCCCACCCCCGGCTTTCCAAGAGACCCAGTACTTC. Its protein is CSASPPPAFQETQYF.

The chain employs TRBV6-1 and TRBJ1-2, with a weak D call TRBD1 (5 bases). The CDR3 contains 13 residues. Germline V gene data show CDR1 as MNHNS and CDR2 as SASEGT. Trimming removed 6 bases from V and 2 bases from J, with 10 bases in between. The CDR3 DNA sequence: TGTGCCAGCAGGGCGACAGTAAACTATGGCTACACCTTC. It translates to CASRATVNYGYTF.

V and J are TRBV28 and TRBJ1-6; TRBD1 matches at 7 bases. V shed 1 base, J shed 7 bases, and the junction held 4 bases outside the gene matches. The CDR3 extends over 15 amino acids. CDR1 and CDR2 (germline): MDHEN, SYDVKM. CDR3 DNA sequence: TGTGCCAGCAGTTTATTAAGGGGGCGGAATTCACCCCTCCACTTT. Amino acids: CASSLLRGRNSPLHF.

The chain joins TRBV7-2 to TRBJ1-2, with D perhaps TRBD1 (5 bases). This CDR3 contains 17 residues. Germline CDR1 is SGHTA and CDR2 is FQGNSA. Trimming stripped 1 base from V and 5 bases from J, with 20 bases between. DNA of the CDR3: TGTGCCAGCAGCTTAGTCGGGGTGGGAGGGGCCCTATATGGCTACACCTTC. This sequence encodes CASSLVGVGGALYGYTF.

J is TRBJ2-3 and V is TRBV7-3; TRBD1 is a possible D gene (6 bases). The CDR3 has 15 residues. V lost 5 bases and J 2 bases, leaving 14 bases between the germline ends. The germline V gene encodes CDR1 SGHTA and CDR2 FQGTGA. CDR3 residues: CASSKLGQTTDTQYF. DNA of the CDR3: TGTGCCAGCAGCAAACTTGGACAGACCACAGATACGCAGTATTTT.

This clonotype was seen only a few times. J is TRBJ2-7 and V is TRBV20-1; 7 bases match TRBD1. The CDR3 loop spans 12 amino acids. CDR1 and CDR2 from the germline V gene are DFQATT and SNEGSKA (reference sequence). In nucleotides, the CDR3 is TGCAGCTACGACAGGGATAACCACGAGCAGTACTTC. Translating it yields CSYDRDNHEQYF.